Sequencing of this TCR beta chain was carried out in a study of shared clonotypes between healthy human individuals. Study at large: CD4 naive and memory got three plates each, CD8 naive two, CD8 memory one.

V was shortened by 7 bases and J by 1 base, with 8 bases between the two germline ends. CDR1 and CDR2 (germline): WSHSY, SAAADI. The CDR3 runs to 12 residues. Comment on this clone: Its cognate antigen is unknown.

Terminally differentiated effector memory CD45RA+ cells were excluded from the naive CD8 cells, which were CD45RO-negative and positively selected for CCR7. The method was immunoSEQ multiplex PCR; TCRdb's version includes in-frame clones alone and lacks a portion of them. The data show just over 2,000,000 clones, about 95% seen once. General observations from the study: Naive CD4 clonotypes were shared across a handful of donors at 4.5% to 6.5%. Few donors restricted represented genetic and exposure-history diversity. Compared with clonotypes that all four donors shared, non-shared clonotypes had lower generation probabilities.

This chain joins TRBV10-2 and TRBJ2-7, with a weak D call TRBD1 (6 bases). The sequenced sample was naive CD8+ T cells sorted from blood. The origin of this receptor is a man aged 18 to 29 in good health. CDR3 loop: CASIGGSYEQYF. DNA for the CDR3: TGCGCCAGCATAGGGGGTTCCTACGAGCAGTACTTC.